This TCR beta chain was retrieved from a study of Ad26.COV2.S vaccination and SARS-CoV-2 variants. Repertoires were generated with immunoSEQ multiplex PCR, while TCRdb's copy carries only in-frame clones and drops some. This table holds roughly 700,000 clones, roughly 90% found once. Germline-derived CDR1 and CDR2 are DFQATT and SNEGSKA (reference sequence). V was cut by 0 bases and J by 8 bases, with 5 bases left in between. This CDR3 is 11 amino acids long. The treatment here: around 19 received Ad26.COV2.S at low or high dose, single or two shots; about 5 received placebo; per-sample allocation not given. Sampling took place 63 days after the first vaccine or placebo injection. Within Boston, the person who donated was an adult of 18-55 years.

The V gene is TRBV20-1, the J gene TRBJ2-4; no clear D gene. The clonotype comes from a person between 18 and 65 years old who received the Ad26.COV2.S COVID-19 vaccine or a placebo. This specimen consisted of peripheral blood, obtained in a trial of Ad26.COV2.S vaccine versus placebo. For the CDR3, the DNA is TGCAGTGCTAGAGATGGGGACATTCAGTACTTC. It translates to CSARDGDIQYF.